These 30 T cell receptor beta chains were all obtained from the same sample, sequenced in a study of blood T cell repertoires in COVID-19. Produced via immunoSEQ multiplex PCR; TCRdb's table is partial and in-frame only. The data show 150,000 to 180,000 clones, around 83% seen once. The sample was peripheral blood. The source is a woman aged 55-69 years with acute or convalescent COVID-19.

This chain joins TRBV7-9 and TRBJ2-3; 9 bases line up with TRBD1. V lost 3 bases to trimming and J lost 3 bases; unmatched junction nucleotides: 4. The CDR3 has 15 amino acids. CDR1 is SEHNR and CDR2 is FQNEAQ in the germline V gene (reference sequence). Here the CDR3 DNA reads TGTGCCAGCAGCTTTGGACAGGGGAGTACAGATACGCAGTATTTT. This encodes CASSFGQGSTDTQYF.

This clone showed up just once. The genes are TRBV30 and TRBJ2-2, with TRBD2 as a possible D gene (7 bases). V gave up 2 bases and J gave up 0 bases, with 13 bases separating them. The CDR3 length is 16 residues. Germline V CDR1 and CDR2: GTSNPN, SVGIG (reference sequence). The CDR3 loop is CAWSPLGGPNTGELFF. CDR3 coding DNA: TGTGCCTGGAGTCCTTTGGGGGGGCCGAACACCGGGGAGCTGTTTTTT.

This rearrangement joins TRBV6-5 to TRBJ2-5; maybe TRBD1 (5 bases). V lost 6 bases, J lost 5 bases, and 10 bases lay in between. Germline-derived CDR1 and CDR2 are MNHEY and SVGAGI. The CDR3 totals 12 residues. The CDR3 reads CASSPGWETQYF. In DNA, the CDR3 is TGTGCCAGCAGCCCAGGGTGGGAGACCCAGTACTTC.

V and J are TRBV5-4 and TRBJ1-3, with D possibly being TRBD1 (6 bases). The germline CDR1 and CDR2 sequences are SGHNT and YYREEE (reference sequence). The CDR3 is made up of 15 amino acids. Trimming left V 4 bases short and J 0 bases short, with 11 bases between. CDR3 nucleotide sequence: TGTGCCAGCAGCACAGGACAGACCTCTGGAAACACCATATATTTT. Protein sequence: CASSTGQTSGNTIYF.

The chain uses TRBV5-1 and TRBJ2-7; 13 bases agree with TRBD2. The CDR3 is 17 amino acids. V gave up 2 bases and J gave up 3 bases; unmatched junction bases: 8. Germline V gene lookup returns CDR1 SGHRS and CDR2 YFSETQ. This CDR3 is CASSLQLAGGRHYEQYF. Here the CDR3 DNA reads TGCGCCAGCAGCTTACAACTAGCGGGGGGGCGACACTACGAGCAGTACTTC.

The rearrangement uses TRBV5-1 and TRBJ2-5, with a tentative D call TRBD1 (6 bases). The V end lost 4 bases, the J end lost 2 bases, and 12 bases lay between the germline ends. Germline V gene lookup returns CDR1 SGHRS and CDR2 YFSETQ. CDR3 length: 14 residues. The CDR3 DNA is TGCGCCAGCAGCCCCGGACAGCCACAAGAGACCCAGTACTTC. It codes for CASSPGQPQETQYF. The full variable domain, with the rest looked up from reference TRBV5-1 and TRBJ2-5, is KAGVTQTPRYLIKTRGQQVTLSCSPISGHRSVSWYQQTPGQGLQFLFEYFSETQRNKGNFPGRFSGRQFSNSRSEMNVSTLELGDSALYLCASSPGQPQETQYFGPGTRLLVL.

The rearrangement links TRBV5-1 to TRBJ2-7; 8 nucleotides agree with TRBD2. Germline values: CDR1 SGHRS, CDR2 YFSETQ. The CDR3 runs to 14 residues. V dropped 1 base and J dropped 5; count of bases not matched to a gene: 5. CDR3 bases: TGCGCCAGCAGCTTGCGCGGGGGGCACGACGAGCAGTACTTC. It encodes CASSLRGGHDEQYF.

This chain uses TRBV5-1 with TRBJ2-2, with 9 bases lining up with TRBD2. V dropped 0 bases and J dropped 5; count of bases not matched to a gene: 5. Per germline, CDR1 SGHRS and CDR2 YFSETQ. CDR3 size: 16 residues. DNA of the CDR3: TGCGCCAGCAGCTTGGGTAGCGGGGGTCCGACCGGGGAGCTGTTTTTT. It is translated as CASSLGSGGPTGELFF.

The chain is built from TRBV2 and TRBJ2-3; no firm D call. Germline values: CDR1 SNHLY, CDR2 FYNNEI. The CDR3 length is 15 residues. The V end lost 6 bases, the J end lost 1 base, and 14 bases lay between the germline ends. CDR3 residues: CASSAPLAGTDTQYF. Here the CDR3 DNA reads TGTGCCAGCAGCGCCCCTTTGGCAGGCACAGATACGCAGTATTTT.

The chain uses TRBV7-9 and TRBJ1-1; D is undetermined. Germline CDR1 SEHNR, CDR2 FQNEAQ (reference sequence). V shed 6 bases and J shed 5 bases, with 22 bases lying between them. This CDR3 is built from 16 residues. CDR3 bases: TGTGCCAGCAGTAAGAGGTATGCGGATTCGGAGACTGAAGCTTTCTTT. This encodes CASSKRYADSETEAFF. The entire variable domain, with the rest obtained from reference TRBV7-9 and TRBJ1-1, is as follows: DTGVSQNPRHKITKRGQNVTFRCDPISEHNRLYWYRQTLGQGPEFLTYFQNEAQLEKSRLLSDRFSAERPKGSFSTLEIQRTEQGDSAMYLCASSKRYADSETEAFFGQGTRLTVV.

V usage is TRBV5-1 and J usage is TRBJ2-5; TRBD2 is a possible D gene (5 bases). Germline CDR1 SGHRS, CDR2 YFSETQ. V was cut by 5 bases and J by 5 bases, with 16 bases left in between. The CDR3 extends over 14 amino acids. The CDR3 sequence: CASREGRGLETQYF. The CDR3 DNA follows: TGCGCCAGCAGGGAAGGTCGGGGTTTGGAGACCCAGTACTTC.

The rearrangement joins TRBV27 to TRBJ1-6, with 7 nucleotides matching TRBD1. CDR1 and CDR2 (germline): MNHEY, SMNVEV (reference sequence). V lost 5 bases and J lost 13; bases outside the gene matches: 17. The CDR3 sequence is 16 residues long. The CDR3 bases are TGTGCCAGCAGTCCCTCCGGGACAGCGCTTTCCGGGCCCCTCCACTTT. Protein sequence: CASSPSGTALSGPLHF.

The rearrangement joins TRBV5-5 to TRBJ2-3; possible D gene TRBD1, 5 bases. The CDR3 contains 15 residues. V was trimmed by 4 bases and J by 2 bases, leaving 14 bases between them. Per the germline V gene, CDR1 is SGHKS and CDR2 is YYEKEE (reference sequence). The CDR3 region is CASSPIAGYTDTQYF. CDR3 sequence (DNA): TGTGCCAGCAGCCCAATAGCAGGGTACACAGATACGCAGTATTTT. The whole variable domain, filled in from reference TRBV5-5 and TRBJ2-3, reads DAGVTQSPTHLIKTRGQQVTLRCSPISGHKSVSWYQQVLGQGPQFIFQYYEKEERGRGNFPDRFSARQFPNYSSELNVNALLLGDSALYLCASSPIAGYTDTQYFGPGTRLTVL.

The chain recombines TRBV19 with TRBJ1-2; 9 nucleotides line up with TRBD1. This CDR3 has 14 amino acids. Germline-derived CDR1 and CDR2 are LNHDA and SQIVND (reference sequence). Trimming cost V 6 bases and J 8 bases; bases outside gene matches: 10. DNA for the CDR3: TGTGCCAGTAGCAATCTTGGGGACAGGGTAGGCTACACCTTC. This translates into CASSNLGDRVGYTF. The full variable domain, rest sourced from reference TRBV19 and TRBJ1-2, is DGGITQSPKYLFRKEGQNVTLSCEQNLNHDAMYWYRQDPGQGLRLIYYSQIVNDFQKGDIAEGYSVSREKKESFPLTVTSAQKNPTAFYLCASSNLGDRVGYTFGSGTRLTVV.

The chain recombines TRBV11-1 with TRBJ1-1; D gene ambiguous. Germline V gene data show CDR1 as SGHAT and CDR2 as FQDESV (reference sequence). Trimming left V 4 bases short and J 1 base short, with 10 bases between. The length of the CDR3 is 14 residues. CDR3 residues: CASSWSVPNTEAFF. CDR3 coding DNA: TGTGCCAGCAGCTGGTCGGTCCCGAACACTGAAGCTTTCTTT.

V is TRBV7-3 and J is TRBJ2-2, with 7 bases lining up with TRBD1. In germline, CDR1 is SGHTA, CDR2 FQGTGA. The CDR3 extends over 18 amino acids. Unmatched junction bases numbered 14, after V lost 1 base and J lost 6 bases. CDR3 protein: CASSLKIKGARVPGELFF. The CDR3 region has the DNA TGTGCCAGCAGCTTAAAAATCAAGGGGGCGCGTGTCCCCGGGGAGCTGTTTTTT.

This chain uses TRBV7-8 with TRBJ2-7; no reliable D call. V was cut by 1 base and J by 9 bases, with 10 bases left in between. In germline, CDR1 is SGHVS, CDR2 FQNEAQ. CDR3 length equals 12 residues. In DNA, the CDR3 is TGTGCCAGCAGCTTAGTACCCTTGGCGCAGTACTTC. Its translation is CASSLVPLAQYF.

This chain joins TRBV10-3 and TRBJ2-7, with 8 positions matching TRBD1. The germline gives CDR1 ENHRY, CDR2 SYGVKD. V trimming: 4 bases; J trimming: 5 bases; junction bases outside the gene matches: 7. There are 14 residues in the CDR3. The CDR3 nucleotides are TGTGCCATCAGTGGGACAGGGTACGCCCACGAGCAGTACTTC. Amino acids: CAISGTGYAHEQYF.

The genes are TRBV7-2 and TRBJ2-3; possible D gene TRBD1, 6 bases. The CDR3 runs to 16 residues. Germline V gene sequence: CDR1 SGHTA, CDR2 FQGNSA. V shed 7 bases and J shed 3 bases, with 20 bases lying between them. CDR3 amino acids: CASIAGAIGTTDTQYF. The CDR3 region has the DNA TGTGCCAGCATCGCAGGGGCGATAGGGACAACAGATACGCAGTATTTT.

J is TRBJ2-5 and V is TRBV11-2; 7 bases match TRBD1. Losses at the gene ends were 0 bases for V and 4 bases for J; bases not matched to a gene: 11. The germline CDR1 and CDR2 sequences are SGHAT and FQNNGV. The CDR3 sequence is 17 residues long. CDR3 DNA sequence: TGTGCCAGCAGCTTAGATTTGACGGCAGGGGGTCGAGAGACCCAGTACTTC. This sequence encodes CASSLDLTAGGRETQYF.

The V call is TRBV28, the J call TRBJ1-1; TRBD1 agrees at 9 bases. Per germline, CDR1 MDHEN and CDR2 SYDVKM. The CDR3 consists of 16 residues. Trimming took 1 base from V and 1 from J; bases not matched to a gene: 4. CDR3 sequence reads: CASSLSGTGRNTEAFF. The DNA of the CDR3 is TGTGCCAGCAGTTTATCGGGGACAGGGAGGAACACTGAAGCTTTCTTT.

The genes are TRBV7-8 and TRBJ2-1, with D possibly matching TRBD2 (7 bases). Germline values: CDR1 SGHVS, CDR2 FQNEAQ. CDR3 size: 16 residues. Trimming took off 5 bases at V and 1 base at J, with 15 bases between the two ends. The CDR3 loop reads CASSIKGGRSYNEQFF. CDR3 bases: TGTGCCAGCAGCATAAAGGGGGGGCGGTCCTACAATGAGCAGTTCTTC.

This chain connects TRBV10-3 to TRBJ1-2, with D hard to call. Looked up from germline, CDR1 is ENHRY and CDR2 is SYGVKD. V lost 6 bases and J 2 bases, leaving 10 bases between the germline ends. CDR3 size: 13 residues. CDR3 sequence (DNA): TGTGCCATCAGGGACTTACCCAACTATGGCTACACCTTC. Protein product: CAIRDLPNYGYTF.

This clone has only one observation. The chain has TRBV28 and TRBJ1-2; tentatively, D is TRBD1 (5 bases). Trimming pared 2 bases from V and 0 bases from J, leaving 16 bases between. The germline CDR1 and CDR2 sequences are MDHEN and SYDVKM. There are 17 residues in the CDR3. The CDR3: CASSLPSTATTNYGYTF. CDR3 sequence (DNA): TGTGCCAGCAGTTTACCCTCGACAGCTACCACTAACTATGGCTACACCTTC.

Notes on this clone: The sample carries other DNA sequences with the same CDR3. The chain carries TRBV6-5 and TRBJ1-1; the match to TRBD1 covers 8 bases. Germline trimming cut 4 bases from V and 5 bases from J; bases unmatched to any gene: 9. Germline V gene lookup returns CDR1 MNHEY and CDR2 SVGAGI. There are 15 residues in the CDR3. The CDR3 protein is CASSSPGQGGTEAFF. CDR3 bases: TGTGCCAGCAGTTCCCCCGGACAGGGAGGAACTGAAGCTTTCTTT.

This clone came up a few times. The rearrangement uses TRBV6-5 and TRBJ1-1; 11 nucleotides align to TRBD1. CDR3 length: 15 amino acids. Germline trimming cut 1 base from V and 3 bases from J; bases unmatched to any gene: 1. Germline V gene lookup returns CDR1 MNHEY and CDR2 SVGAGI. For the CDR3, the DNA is TGTGCCAGCAGTTACTGGGGACAGGGGGACACTGAAGCTTTCTTT. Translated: CASSYWGQGDTEAFF.

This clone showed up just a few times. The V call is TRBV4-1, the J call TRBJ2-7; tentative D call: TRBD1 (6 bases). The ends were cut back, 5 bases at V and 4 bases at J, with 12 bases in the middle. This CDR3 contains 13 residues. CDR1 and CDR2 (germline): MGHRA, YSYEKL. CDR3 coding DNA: TGCGCCAGCAGCGCTCGGGACAAATACGAGCAGTACTTC. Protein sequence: CASSARDKYEQYF.

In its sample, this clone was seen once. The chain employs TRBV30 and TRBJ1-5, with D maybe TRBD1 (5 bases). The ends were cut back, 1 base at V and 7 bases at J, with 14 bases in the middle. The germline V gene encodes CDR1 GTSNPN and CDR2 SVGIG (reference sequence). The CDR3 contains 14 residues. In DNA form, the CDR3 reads TGTGCCTGGAGTGAGTACGGGGGGAACCAGCCCCAGCATTTT. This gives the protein CAWSEYGGNQPQHF.

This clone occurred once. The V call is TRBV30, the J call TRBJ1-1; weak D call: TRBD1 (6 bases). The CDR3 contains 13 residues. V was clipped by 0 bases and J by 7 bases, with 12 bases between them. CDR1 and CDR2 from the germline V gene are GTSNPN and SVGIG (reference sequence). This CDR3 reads CAWSVQGYLEAFF. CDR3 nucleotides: TGTGCCTGGAGTGTACAGGGATACCTTGAAGCTTTCTTT.

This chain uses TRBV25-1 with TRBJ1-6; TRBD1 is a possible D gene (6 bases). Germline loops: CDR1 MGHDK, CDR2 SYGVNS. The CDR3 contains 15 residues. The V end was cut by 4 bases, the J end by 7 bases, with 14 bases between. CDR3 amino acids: CASSASTGRNSPLHF. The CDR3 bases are TGTGCCAGCAGTGCCTCGACAGGTAGAAATTCACCCCTCCACTTT.